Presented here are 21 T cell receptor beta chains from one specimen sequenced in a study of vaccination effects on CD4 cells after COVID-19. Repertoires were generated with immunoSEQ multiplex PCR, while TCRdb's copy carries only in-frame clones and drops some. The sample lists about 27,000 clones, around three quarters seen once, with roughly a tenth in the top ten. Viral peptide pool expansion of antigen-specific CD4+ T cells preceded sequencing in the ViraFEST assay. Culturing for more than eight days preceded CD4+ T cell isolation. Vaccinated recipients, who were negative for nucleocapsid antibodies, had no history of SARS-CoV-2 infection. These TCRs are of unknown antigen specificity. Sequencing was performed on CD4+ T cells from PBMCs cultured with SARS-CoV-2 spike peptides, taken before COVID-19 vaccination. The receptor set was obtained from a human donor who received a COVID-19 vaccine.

DNA of the CDR3: TGCGCCAGCAGTGAGTGGGGTAGCGGGTCCTACGAGCAGTACTTC. This sequence encodes CASSEWGSGSYEQYF. The genes are TRBV10-2 and TRBJ2-7, with 7 bases that match TRBD2. Trimming removed 1 base from V and 1 base from J; junction bases left unmatched: 4. CDR1 WSHSY and CDR2 SAAADI come from the germline V gene. The CDR3 spans 15 residues.

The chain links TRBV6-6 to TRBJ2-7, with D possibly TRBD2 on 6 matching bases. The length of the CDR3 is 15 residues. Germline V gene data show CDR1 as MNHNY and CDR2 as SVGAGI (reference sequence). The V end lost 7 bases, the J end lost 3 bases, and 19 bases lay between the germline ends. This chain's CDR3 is CASIKGTETSYEQYF. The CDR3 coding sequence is TGTGCCAGCATTAAAGGGACTGAAACCAGCTACGAGCAGTACTTC.

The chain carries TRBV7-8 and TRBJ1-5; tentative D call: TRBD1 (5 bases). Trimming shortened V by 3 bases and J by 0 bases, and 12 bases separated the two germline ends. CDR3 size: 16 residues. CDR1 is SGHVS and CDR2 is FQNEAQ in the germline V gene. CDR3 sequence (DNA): TGTGCCAGCAGCTTTCGCAGGGAGCATAGCAATCAGCCCCAGCATTTT. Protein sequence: CASSFRREHSNQPQHF.

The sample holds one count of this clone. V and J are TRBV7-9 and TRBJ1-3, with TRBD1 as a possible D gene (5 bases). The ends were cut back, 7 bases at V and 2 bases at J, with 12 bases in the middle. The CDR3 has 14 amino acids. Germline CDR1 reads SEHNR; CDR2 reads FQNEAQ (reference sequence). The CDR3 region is CASNNPGTGNTIYF. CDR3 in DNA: TGTGCCAGCAACAATCCAGGGACTGGAAACACCATATATTTT.

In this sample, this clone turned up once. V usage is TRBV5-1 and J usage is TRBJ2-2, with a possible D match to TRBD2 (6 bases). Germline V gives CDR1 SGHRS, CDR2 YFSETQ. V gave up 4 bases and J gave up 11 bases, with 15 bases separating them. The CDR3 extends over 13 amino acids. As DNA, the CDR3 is TGCGCCAGCAGCGAGGGTGGGGGACTTGAGCTGTTTTTT. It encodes CASSEGGGLELFF.

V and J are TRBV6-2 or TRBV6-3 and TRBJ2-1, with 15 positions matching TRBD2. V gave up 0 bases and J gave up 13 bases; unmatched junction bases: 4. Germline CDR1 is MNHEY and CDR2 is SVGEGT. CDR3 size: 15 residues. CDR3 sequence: CASSYSRTSGGAQFF. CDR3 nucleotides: TGTGCCAGCAGTTACTCCAGGACTAGCGGGGGGGCCCAGTTCTTC.

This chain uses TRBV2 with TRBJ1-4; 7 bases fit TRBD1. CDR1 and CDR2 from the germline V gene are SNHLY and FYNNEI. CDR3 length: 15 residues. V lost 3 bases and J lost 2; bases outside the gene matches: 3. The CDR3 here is CASSDLGQTNEKLFF. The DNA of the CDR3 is TGTGCCAGCAGTGACTTGGGACAGACTAATGAAAAACTGTTTTTT.

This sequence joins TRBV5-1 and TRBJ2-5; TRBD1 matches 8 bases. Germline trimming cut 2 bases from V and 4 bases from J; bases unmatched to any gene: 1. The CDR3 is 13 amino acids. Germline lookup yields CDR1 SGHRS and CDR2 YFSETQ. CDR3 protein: CASSLTGGETQYF. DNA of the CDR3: TGCGCCAGCAGCTTAACAGGGGGAGAGACCCAGTACTTC.

The CDR3 reads CASSAPRGSNYGYTF. The CDR3 DNA reads TGTGCCAGCAGTGCCCCCCGGGGCAGTAACTATGGCTACACCTTC. The rearrangement joins TRBV25-1 to TRBJ1-2, with D possibly TRBD1 on 5 matching bases. The CDR3 runs to 15 residues. Germline-derived CDR1 and CDR2 are MGHDK and SYGVNS. Between the trimmed V and J ends, which lost 4 bases and 1 base, there was a span of 13 bases.

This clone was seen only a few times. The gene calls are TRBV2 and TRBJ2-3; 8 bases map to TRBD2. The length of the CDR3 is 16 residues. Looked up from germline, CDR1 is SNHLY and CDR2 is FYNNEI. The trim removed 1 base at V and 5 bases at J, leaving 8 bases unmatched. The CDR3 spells CASSEGLARGRDTQYF. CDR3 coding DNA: TGTGCCAGCAGTGAAGGACTAGCGCGGGGGAGAGATACGCAGTATTTT.

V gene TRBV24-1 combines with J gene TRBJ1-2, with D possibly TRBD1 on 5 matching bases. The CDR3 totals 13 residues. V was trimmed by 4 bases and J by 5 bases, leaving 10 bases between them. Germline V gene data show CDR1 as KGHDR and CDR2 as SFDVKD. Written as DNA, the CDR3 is TGTGCCACCAGTGAGGGGGAGGAATATGGCTACACCTTC. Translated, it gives CATSEGEEYGYTF.

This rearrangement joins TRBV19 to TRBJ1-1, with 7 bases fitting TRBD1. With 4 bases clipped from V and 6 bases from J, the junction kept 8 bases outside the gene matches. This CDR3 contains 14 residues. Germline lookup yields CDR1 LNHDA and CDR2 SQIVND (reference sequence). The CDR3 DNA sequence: TGTGCCAGTAGTACCCAGGGGGGACCTTCTGAAGCTTTCTTT. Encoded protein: CASSTQGGPSEAFF.

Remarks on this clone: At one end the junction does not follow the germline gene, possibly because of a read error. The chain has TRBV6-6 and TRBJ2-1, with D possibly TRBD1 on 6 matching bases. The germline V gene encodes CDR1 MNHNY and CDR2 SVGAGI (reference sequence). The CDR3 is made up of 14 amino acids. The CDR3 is CASSYLGWGQALIF. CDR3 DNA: TGTGCCAGCAGTTACTTAGGGTGGGGACAAGCTTTGATCTTC.

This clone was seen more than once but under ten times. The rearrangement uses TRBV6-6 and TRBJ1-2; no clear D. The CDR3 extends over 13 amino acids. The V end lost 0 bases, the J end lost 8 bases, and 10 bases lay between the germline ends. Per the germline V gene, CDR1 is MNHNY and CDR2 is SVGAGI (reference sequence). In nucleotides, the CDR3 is TGTGCCAGCAGTTACTCGGGTTCCGAAGGCTACACCTTC. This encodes CASSYSGSEGYTF.

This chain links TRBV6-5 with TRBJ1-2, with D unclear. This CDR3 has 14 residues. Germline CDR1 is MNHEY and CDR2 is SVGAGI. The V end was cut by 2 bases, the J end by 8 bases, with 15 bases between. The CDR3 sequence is CASSYGGDSNGYTF. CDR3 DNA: TGTGCCAGCAGTTACGGTGGGGATTCCAACGGCTACACCTTC.

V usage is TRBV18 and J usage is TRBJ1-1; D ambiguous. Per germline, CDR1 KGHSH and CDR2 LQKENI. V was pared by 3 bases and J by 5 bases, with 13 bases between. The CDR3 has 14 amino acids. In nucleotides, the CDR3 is TGTGCCAGCTCACCGGCCCAAAACGGGACTGAAGCTTTCTTT. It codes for CASSPAQNGTEAFF.

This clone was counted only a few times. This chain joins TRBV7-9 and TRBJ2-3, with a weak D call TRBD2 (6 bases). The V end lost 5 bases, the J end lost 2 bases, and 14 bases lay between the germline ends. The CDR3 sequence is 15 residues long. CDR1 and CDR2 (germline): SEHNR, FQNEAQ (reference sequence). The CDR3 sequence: CASSQGLTPTDTQYF. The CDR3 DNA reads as TGTGCCAGCAGCCAGGGACTTACTCCCACAGATACGCAGTATTTT.

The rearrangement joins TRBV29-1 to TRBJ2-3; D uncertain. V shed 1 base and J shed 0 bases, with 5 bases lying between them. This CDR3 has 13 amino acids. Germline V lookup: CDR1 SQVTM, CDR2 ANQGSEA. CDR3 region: CSVEGGSTDTQYF. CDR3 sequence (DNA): TGCAGCGTTGAAGGTGGCAGCACAGATACGCAGTATTTT.

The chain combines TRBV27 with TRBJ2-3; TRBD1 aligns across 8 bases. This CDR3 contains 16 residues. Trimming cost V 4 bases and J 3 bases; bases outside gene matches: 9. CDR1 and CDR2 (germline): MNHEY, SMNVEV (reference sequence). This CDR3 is CASSSSQGAGTDTQYF. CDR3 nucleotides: TGTGCCAGCAGTTCCTCCCAGGGGGCTGGAACAGATACGCAGTATTTT.

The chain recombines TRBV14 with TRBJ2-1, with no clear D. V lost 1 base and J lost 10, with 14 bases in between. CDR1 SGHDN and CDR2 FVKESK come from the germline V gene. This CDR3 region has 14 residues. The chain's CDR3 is CASSQVYSSQEQFF. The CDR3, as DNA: TGTGCCAGCAGCCAAGTATATTCAAGCCAAGAGCAGTTCTTC.

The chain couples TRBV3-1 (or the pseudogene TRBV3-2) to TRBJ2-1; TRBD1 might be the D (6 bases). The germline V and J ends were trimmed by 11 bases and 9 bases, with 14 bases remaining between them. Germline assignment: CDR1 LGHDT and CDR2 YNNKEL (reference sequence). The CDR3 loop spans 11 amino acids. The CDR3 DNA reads TGTGCCGTACTACAGGGCGGTGAGCAGTTCTTC. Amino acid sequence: CAVLQGGEQFF.